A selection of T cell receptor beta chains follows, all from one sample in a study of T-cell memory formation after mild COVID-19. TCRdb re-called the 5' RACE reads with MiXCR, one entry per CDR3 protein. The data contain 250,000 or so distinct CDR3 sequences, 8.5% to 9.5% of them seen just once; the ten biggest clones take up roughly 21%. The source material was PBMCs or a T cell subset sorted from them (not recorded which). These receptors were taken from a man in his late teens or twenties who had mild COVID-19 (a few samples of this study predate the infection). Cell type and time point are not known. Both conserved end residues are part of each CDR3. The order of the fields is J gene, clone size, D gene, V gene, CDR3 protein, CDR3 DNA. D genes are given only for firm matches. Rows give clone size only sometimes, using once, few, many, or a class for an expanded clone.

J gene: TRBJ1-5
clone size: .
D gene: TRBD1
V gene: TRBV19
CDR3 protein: CASSIDRDLGQPQHF
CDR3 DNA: TGTGCCAGTAGTATTGACAGGGACTTAGGACAGCCCCAGCATTTT

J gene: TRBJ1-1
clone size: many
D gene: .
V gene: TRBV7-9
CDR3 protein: CASSSRVNTEAFF
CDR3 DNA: TGTGCCAGCAGCTCACGGGTGAACACTGAAGCTTTCTTT

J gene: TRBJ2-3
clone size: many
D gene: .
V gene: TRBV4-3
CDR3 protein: CASSQTSADTQYF
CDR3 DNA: TGCGCCAGCAGCCAGACCTCGGCAGATACGCAGTATTTT

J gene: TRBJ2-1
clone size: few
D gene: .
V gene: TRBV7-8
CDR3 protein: CASSLRGTTYNEQFF
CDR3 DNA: TGTGCCAGCAGCTTACGCGGGACCACCTACAATGAGCAGTTCTTC

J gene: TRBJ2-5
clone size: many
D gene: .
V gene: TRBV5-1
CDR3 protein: CASRQGEETQYF
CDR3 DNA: TGCGCCAGCAGGCAGGGCGAGGAGACCCAGTACTTC

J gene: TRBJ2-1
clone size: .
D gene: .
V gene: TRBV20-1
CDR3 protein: CSALVYNEQFF
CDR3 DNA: TGCAGTGCTCTCGTCTACAATGAGCAGTTCTTC

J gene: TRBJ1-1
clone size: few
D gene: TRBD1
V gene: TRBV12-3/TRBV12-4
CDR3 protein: CASSGGQGNTEAFF
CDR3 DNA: TGTGCCAGCAGTGGAGGACAGGGGAACACTGAAGCTTTCTTT

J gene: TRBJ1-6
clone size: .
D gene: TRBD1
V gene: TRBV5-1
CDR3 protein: CASSPGGKALHF
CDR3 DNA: TGCGCCAGCAGCCCAGGGGGCAAGGCCCTCCACTTT

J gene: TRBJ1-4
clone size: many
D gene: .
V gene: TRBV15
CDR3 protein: CATSLLTLNEKLFF
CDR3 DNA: TGTGCCACCAGCCTCCTAACACTTAATGAAAAACTGTTTTTT

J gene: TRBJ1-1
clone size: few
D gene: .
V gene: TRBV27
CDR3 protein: CATGTGNTEAFF
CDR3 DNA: TGTGCCACCGGGACGGGGAACACTGAAGCTTTCTTT

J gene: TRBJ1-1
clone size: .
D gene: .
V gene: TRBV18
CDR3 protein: CASSPGEPTLYTEAFF
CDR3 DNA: TGTGCCAGCTCACCAGGAGAACCCACCCTGTACACTGAAGCTTTCTTT

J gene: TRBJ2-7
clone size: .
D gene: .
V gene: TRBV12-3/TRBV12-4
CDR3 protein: CASSFATSYEQYF
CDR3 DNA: TGTGCCAGCAGTTTTGCCACCTCCTACGAGCAGTACTTC

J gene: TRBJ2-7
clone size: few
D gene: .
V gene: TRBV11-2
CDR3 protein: CASSRDHLLYEQYF
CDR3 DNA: TGTGCCAGCAGCCGGGACCACCTCCTCTACGAGCAGTACTTC

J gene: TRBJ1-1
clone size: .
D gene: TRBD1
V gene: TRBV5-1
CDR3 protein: CASSFSTGTGSREAFF
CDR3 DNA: TGCGCCAGCAGCTTTTCAACCGGGACAGGGTCCCGTGAAGCTTTCTTT

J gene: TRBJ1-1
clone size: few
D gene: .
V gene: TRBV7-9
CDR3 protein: CASSPRQEAFF
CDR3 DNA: TGTGCCAGCAGCCCCCGCCAGGAAGCTTTCTTT

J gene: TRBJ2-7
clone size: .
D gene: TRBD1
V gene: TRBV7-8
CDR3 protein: CASSFDRGLDSYEQYF
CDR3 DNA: TGTGCCAGCAGCTTCGACAGGGGGCTTGACTCCTACGAGCAGTACTTC

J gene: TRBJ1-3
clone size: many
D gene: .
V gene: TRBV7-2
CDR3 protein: CASSLVVGGGQGNTIYF
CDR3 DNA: TGTGCCAGCAGCTTAGTCGTCGGAGGGGGGCAAGGAAACACCATATATTTT

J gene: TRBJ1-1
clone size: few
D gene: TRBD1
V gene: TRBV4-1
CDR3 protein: CASSKDREPEAFF
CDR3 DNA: TGCGCCAGCAGCAAGGACAGGGAGCCTGAAGCTTTCTTT

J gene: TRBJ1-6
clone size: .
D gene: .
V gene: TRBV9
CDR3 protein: CASSVDGGTLSPLHF
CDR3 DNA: TGTGCCAGCAGCGTAGATGGAGGGACTCTATCACCCCTCCACTTT

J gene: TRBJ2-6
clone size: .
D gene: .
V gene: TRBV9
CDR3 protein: CASSVRGRAGANVLTF
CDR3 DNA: TGTGCCAGCAGCGTACGCGGCAGGGCTGGGGCCAACGTCCTGACTTTC

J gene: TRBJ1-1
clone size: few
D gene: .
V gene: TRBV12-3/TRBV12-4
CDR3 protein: CASSPVGGPHTEAFF
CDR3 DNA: TGTGCCAGCAGCCCTGTAGGGGGGCCGCACACTGAAGCTTTCTTT

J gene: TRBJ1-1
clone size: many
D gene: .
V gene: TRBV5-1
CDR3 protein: CASSSGTLNTEAFF
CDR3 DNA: TGCGCCAGCAGCTCCGGGACTCTCAACACTGAAGCTTTCTTT

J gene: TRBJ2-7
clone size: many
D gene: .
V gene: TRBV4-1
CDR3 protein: CASSQEARASSYEQYF
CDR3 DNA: TGCGCCAGCAGCCAAGAAGCCAGGGCCAGCTCCTACGAGCAGTACTTC

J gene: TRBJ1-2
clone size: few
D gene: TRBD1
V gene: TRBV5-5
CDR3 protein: CASSAVNRGSYTF
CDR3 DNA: TGTGCCAGCAGCGCAGTCAACAGGGGTAGCTACACCTTC

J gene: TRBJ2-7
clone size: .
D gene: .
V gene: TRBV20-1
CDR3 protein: CSASSPGQRYEQYF
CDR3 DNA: TGCAGTGCTAGCAGCCCAGGACAGCGCTACGAGCAGTACTTC

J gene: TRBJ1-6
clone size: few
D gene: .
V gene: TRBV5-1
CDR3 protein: CASGGGMPNSPLHF
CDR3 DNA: TGCGCCTCGGGCGGGGGAATGCCTAATTCACCCCTCCACTTT

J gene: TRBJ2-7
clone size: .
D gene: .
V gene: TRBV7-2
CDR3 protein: CASSLNFGEAEQYF
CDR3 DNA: TGTGCCAGCAGCCTAAACTTTGGGGAAGCCGAGCAGTACTTC

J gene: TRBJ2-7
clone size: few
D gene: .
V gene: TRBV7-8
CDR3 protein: CASSKHYEQYF
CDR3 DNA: TGTGCCAGCTCCAAGCACTACGAGCAGTACTTC

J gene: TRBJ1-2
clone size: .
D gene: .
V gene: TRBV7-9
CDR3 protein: CASSFDGTLRGGYTF
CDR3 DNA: TGTGCCAGCAGCTTCGACGGGACTCTCCGGGGTGGCTACACCTTC

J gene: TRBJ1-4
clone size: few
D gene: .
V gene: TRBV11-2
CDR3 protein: CASSLRARRGNEKLFF
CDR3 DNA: TGTGCCAGCAGCTTACGGGCGAGGCGGGGGAATGAAAAACTGTTTTTT